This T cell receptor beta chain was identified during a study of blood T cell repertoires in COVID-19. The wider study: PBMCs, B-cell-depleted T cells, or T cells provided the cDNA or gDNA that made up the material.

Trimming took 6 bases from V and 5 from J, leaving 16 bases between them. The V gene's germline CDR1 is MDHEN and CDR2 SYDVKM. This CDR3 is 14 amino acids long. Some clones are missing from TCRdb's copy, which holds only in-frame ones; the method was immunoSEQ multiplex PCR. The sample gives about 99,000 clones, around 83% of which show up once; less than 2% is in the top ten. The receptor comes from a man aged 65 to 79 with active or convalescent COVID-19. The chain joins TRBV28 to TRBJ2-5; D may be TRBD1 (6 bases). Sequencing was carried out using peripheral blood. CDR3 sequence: CASSTRAGDETQYF. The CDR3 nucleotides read TGTGCCAGCAGCACGAGGGCAGGGGATGAGACCCAGTACTTC.